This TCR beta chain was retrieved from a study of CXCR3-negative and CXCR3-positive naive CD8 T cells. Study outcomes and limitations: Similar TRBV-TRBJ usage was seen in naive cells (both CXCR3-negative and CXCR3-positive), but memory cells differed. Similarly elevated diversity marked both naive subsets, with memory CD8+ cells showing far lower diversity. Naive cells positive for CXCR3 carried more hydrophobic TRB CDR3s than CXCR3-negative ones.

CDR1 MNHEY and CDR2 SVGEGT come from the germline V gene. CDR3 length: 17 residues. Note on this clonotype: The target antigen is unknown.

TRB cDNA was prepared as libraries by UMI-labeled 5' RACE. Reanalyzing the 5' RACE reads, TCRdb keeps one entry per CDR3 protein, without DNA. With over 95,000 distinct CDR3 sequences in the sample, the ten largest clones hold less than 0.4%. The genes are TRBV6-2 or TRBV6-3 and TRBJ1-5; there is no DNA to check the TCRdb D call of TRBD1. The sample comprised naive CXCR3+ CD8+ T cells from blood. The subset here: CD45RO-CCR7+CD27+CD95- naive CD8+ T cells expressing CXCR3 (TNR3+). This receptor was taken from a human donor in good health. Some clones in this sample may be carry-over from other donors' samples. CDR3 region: CASSYPGQGPSYQPQHF.